These 19 T cell receptor beta chains were all obtained from the same sample, sequenced in a study of T cells after posttransplantation cyclophosphamide. Busulfan-fludarabine conditioning, marrow transplant, and cyclophosphamide on days +3 and +4 were administered. Method: immunoSEQ multiplex PCR; TCRdb's copy keeps in-frame clones and lacks some. The repertoire holds just over 6,500 clones, with roughly 80% as singletons. The sequenced sample was PBMCs, obtained after allogeneic stem cell transplant with posttransplant cyclophosphamide. The source is a female patient between 50 and 59 years old who received an allogeneic stem cell transplant from a related donor, was CMV-positive, and had no GVHD. Some T cells may have come from the graft donor.

This clone was seen once. The V gene is TRBV2, the J gene TRBJ1-5; 10 nucleotides align to TRBD1. The CDR3 is 14 amino acids. Germline values: CDR1 SNHLY, CDR2 FYNNEI. Unmatched junction bases numbered 6, after V lost 8 bases and J lost 5 bases. For the CDR3, the DNA is TGTGCCAGCCGCTCGACAGGGGGCGATCAGCCCCAGCATTTT. The encoded protein is CASRSTGGDQPQHF.

The V call is TRBV15, the J call TRBJ2-7; 11 bases match TRBD1. Per the germline V gene, CDR1 is LNHNV and CDR2 is YYDKDF (reference sequence). The CDR3 is 17 residues long. The trim removed 0 bases at V and 2 bases at J, leaving 6 bases unmatched. For the CDR3, the DNA is TGTGCCACCAGCAGAGATAGGACAGGGGGCCTCCCCTACGAGCAGTACTTC. Its translation is CATSRDRTGGLPYEQYF.

A single count supports this clone. V gene TRBV5-6 combines with J gene TRBJ2-2; TRBD2 matches at 8 bases. CDR3 length equals 17 residues. From germline, CDR1 is SGHDT and CDR2 YYEEEE. The trim removed 0 bases at V and 0 bases at J, leaving 4 bases unmatched. The CDR3 DNA follows: TGTGCCAGCAGCTTGGGACTAGCGACCCCGAACACCGGGGAGCTGTTTTTT. As protein: CASSLGLATPNTGELFF.

V and J are TRBV4-1 and TRBJ2-7; unclear D gene. V was clipped by 4 bases and J by 5 bases, with 9 bases between them. This CDR3 has 12 residues. Germline assignment: CDR1 MGHRA and CDR2 YSYEKL. CDR3 in amino acids: CASSRTANEQYF. The CDR3, as DNA: TGCGCCAGCAGCCGTACAGCAAACGAGCAGTACTTC.

The rearrangement uses TRBV19 and TRBJ2-1; tentatively, D is TRBD2 (5 bases). Germline V CDR1 and CDR2: LNHDA, SQIVND (reference sequence). The CDR3 length is 13 residues. Deletions cut 4 bases from V and 4 bases from J, with 8 bases between. CDR3 in amino acids: CASSTTGYNEQFF. In nucleotides, the CDR3 is TGTGCCAGTAGTACCACGGGATACAATGAGCAGTTCTTC.

The CDR3 DNA sequence: TGTGCCAGTAGTTCCCGGACAGGGGGAGCAGAGACCCAGTACTTC. This sequence encodes CASSSRTGGAETQYF. The rearrangement uses TRBV19 and TRBJ2-5; TRBD1 matches at 10 bases. After removal of 5 bases from V and 4 bases from J, the junction contained 7 bases not matched to a gene. The CDR3 spans 15 residues. From germline, CDR1 is LNHDA and CDR2 SQIVND (reference sequence).

V gene TRBV5-4 combines with J gene TRBJ2-1, with D possibly being TRBD2 (5 bases). Trimming left V 0 bases short and J 5 bases short, with 9 bases between. This CDR3 is built from 14 residues. Looked up from germline, CDR1 is SGHNT and CDR2 is YYREEE (reference sequence). The CDR3, as DNA: TGTGCCAGCAGCTTGGACGGGATCCACAATGAGCAGTTCTTC. Its translation: CASSLDGIHNEQFF.

The chain couples TRBV29-1 to TRBJ2-7; the match to TRBD1 covers 8 bases. Unmatched junction bases numbered 10, after V lost 6 bases and J lost 3 bases. This CDR3 contains 14 residues. Germline V CDR1 and CDR2: SQVTM, ANQGSEA. The CDR3 region has the DNA TGCAGCGTCATTAAGACAGGGGACTTCTACGAGCAGTACTTC. The encoded protein is CSVIKTGDFYEQYF.

By share, this clone ranks as large. V gene TRBV6-4 combines with J gene TRBJ1-2; D unresolved. CDR1 and CDR2 from the germline V gene are MRHNA and SNTAGT. The CDR3 consists of 16 residues. Trimming took off 0 bases at V and 6 bases at J, with 17 bases between the two ends. DNA for the CDR3: TGTGCCAGCAGTGACTCGGCAGGTCAAGCGGCGGATGGCTACACCTTC. This gives the protein CASSDSAGQAADGYTF.

CDR3 in DNA: TGCAGTGCCCCTACTAACTATGGCTACACCTTC. Its protein product is CSAPTNYGYTF. This chain connects TRBV20-1 to TRBJ1-2; D is ambiguous. The CDR3 contains 11 residues. The V and J ends lost 6 bases and 0 bases respectively, with 5 bases between them. Germline CDR1 is DFQATT and CDR2 is SNEGSKA (reference sequence).

The V call is TRBV19, the J call TRBJ2-5; 10 bases agree with TRBD1. The CDR3 totals 16 residues. Germline-derived CDR1 and CDR2 are LNHDA and SQIVND (reference sequence). V shed 2 bases and J 6 bases; nucleotides not matched to a gene: 9. CDR3 nucleotides: TGTGCCAGTAGTATAACGACAGGGGGCGCCGTTAAGACCCAGTACTTC. Protein sequence: CASSITTGGAVKTQYF.

Points on this clone: At the DNA level, this CDR3 is encoded by other sequences in the same sample as well. The chain uses TRBV5-6 and TRBJ2-1; 7 nucleotides agree with TRBD1. The CDR3 extends over 13 amino acids. Trimming at V came to 3 bases and at J to 6 bases, leaving 3 bases not matched to a gene. Germline-derived CDR1 and CDR2 are SGHDT and YYEEEE. The CDR3 region is CASSWGTVNEQFF. CDR3 sequence (DNA): TGTGCCAGCAGCTGGGGGACAGTCAATGAGCAGTTCTTC. Full variable domain (missing parts from reference TRBV5-6 and TRBJ2-1): DAGVTQSPTHLIKTRGQQVTLRCSPKSGHDTVSWYQQALGQGPQFIFQYYEEEERQRGNFPDRFSGHQFPNYSSELNVNALLLGDSALYLCASSWGTVNEQFFGPGTRLTVL.

The chain couples TRBV19 to TRBJ1-5; D not certain. From germline, CDR1 is LNHDA and CDR2 SQIVND (reference sequence). This CDR3 is built from 13 residues. The V gene lost 7 bases and the J gene lost 7 bases, with 14 bases spanning the gap. CDR3 loop: CASTPYLEQPQHF. The DNA of the CDR3 is TGTGCCAGTACCCCCTATTTAGAACAGCCCCAGCATTTT.

This clone was counted a few times. The rearrangement uses TRBV7-9 and TRBJ1-1; TRBD1 matches at 9 bases. V dropped 5 bases and J dropped 10; count of bases not matched to a gene: 8. The CDR3 loop spans 13 amino acids. Germline V CDR1 and CDR2: SEHNR, FQNEAQ (reference sequence). The CDR3: CASSLTTGGSAFF. The DNA of the CDR3 is TGTGCCAGCAGCCTGACGACAGGGGGATCAGCTTTCTTT.

Only one count was recorded for this clone. The CDR3 region has the DNA TGTGCCAGCAGTTCACCACCCCGGACAGGAGGCGAGCAGTACTTC. Translation gives CASSSPPRTGGEQYF. The chain is built from TRBV6-6 and TRBJ2-5; TRBD1 agrees at 7 bases. The better agreement between TRBJ2-7 and the DNA end casts doubt on the J call. CDR3 length equals 15 residues. The germline gives CDR1 MNHNY, CDR2 SVGAGI (reference sequence).

V gene TRBV11-2 combines with J gene TRBJ1-2; TRBD1 agrees at 10 bases. This CDR3 comprises 15 residues. V shed 7 bases and J 1 base; nucleotides not matched to a gene: 6. CDR1 is SGHAT, CDR2 FQNNGV, per germline. The CDR3 nucleotides read TGTGCCAGCACCCTGACAGGGGGCAGTAACTATGGCTACACCTTC. It translates to CASTLTGGSNYGYTF.

The chain joins TRBV6-1 to TRBJ1-2; 7 bases are shared with TRBD1. The CDR3 is made up of 15 amino acids. Germline loops: CDR1 MNHNS, CDR2 SASEGT. V dropped 0 bases and J dropped 4; count of bases not matched to a gene: 5. The CDR3 nucleotides are TGTGCCAGCAGTGAAGCGAGGGGACAGTTCTATGGCTACACCTTC. Its protein product is CASSEARGQFYGYTF.

This rearrangement joins TRBV5-6 to TRBJ2-5; TRBD1 might be the D (8 bases). There are 15 residues in the CDR3. Trimming stripped 3 bases from V and 7 bases from J, with 19 bases between. Germline V gives CDR1 SGHDT, CDR2 YYEEEE. The CDR3 DNA follows: TGTGCCAGCAGCTCCGGACAGGGTGGGAGGGCGACCCAGTACTTC. Its protein product is CASSSGQGGRATQYF.

The chain has TRBV9 and TRBJ2-5, with 7 bases matching TRBD2. Per the germline V gene, CDR1 is SGDLS and CDR2 is YYNGEE. The CDR3 sequence is 14 residues long. J was trimmed by 7 bases and V by 0 bases; bases with no gene match: 6. The CDR3 loop is CASSVEWASGTQYF. The CDR3 DNA reads TGTGCCAGCAGCGTAGAATGGGCTAGCGGGACCCAGTACTTC.